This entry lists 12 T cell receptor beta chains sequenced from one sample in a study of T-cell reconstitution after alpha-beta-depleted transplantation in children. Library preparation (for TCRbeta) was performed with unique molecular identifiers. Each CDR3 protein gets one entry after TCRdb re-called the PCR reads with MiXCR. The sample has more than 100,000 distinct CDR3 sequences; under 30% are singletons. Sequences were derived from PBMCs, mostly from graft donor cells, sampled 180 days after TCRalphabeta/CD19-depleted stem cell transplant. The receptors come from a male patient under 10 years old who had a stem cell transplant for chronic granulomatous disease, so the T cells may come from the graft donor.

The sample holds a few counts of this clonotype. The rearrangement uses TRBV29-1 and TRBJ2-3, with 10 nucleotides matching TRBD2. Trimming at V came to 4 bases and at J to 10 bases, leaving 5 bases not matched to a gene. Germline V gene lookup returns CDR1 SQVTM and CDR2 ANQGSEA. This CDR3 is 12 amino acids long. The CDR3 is CSVGTSGASQYF. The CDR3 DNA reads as TGCAGCGTTGGGACTAGCGGCGCATCGCAGTATTTT.

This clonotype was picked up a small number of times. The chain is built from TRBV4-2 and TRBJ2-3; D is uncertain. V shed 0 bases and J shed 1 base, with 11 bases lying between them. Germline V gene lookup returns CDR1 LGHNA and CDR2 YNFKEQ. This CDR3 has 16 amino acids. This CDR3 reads CASSQEWREGTDTQYF. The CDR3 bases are TGTGCCAGCAGCCAAGAGTGGCGCGAGGGCACAGATACGCAGTATTTT.

CDR3: CASSLLVGDEKLFF. In nucleotides, the CDR3 is TGTGCCAGCAGTCTCCTCGTGGGAGATGAAAAACTGTTTTTT. The V call is TRBV12-3 or TRBV12-4, the J call TRBJ1-4; D unclear. The ends were cut back, 5 bases at V and 6 bases at J, with 13 bases in the middle. CDR3 size: 14 residues.

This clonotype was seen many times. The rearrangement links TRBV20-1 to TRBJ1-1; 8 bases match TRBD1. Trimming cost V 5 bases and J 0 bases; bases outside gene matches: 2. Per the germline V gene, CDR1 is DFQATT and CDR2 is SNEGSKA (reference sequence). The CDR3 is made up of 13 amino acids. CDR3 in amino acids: CSAGGQVNTEAFF. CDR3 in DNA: TGCAGTGCTGGGGGACAGGTGAACACTGAAGCTTTCTTT.

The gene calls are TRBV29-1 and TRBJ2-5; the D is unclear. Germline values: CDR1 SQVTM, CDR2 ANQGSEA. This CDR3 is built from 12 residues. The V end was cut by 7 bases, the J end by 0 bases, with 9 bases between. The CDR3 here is CSASKYQETQYF. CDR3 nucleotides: TGCAGCGCCTCAAAGTACCAAGAGACCCAGTACTTC.

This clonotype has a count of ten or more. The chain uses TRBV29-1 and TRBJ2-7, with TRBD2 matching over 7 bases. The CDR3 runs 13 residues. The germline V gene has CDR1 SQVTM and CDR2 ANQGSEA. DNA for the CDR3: TGCAGTGCGCTCACTAGCGCGACCTACGAGCAGTACTTC. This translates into CSALTSATYEQYF.

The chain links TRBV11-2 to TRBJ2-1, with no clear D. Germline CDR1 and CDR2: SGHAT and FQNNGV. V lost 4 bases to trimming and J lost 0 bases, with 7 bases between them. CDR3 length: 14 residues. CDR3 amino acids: CASSSPSSYNEQFF. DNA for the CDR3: TGTGCCAGCAGCTCACCAAGCTCCTACAATGAGCAGTTCTTC.

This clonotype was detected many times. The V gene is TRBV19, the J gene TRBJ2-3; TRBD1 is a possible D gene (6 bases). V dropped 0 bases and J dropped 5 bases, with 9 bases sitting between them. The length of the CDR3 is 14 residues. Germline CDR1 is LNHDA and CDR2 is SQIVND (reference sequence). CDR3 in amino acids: CASSIEGRGDTQYF. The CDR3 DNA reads TGTGCCAGTAGTATAGAGGGCAGGGGAGATACGCAGTATTTT.

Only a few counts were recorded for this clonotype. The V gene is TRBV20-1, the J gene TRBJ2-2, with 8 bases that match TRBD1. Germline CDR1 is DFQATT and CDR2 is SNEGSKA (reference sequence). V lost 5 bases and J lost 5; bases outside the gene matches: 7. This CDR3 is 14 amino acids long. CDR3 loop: CSAFSGGLTGELFF. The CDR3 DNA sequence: TGCAGTGCTTTCTCAGGGGGCCTGACCGGGGAGCTGTTTTTT.

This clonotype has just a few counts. The CDR3 DNA reads as TGTGCCAGCAGTTACTCCACAGGGGTTGGCAATCAGCCCCAGCATTTT. It translates to CASSYSTGVGNQPQHF. J is TRBJ1-5 and V is TRBV6-2 or TRBV6-3; 7 nucleotides match TRBD1. The length of the CDR3 is 16 residues. Per the germline V gene, CDR1 is MNHEY and CDR2 is SVGEGT. Unmatched junction bases numbered 4, after V lost 0 bases and J lost 2 bases.

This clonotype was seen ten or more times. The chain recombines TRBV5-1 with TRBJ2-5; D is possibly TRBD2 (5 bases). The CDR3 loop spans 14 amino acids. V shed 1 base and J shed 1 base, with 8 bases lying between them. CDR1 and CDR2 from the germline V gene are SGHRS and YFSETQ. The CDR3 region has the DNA TGCGCCAGCAGCTTGTCTAGCATCCAAGAGACCCAGTACTTC. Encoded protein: CASSLSSIQETQYF.

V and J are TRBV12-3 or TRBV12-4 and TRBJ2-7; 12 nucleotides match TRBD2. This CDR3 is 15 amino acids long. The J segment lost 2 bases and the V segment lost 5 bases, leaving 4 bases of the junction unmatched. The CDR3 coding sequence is TGTGCCAGCAGTAGGACTAGCGGGATGCCCTACGAGCAGTACTTC. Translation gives CASSRTSGMPYEQYF.